These 27 T cell receptor beta chains came from one sample sequenced in a study of T-cell reconstitution after alpha-beta-depleted transplantation in children. Unique molecular identifiers tagged the TCRbeta library. TCRdb re-derived calls from the PCR reads in MiXCR, one entry per CDR3 protein. The sample has approximately 130,000 distinct CDR3 sequences; roughly 10% are singletons. Sequencing was performed on PBMCs, mostly from graft donor cells, taken 180 days after TCRalphabeta/CD19-depleted stem cell transplant. These receptors were collected from a girl under two years old who had a stem cell transplant for combined immunodeficiency, so the T cells may come from the graft donor.

V gene TRBV3-1 combines with J gene TRBJ2-1; tentatively, D is TRBD2 (5 bases). The CDR3 has 17 residues. Trimming left V 1 base short and J 4 bases short, with 17 bases between. Germline V gene sequence: CDR1 LGHDT, CDR2 YNNKEL (reference sequence). This CDR3 is CASSQGEGDWFYNEQFF. Written as DNA, the CDR3 is TGTGCCAGCAGCCAAGGAGAGGGAGATTGGTTTTACAATGAGCAGTTCTTC.

This clonotype was detected a few times. One junction end disagrees with the germline gene, perhaps due to a read error. This chain joins TRBV12-3 or TRBV12-4 and TRBJ2-7, with D possibly matching TRBD1 (6 bases). There are 16 residues in the CDR3. In nucleotides, the CDR3 is TGTGCCAGCAGTCCCCATTTGACAGGAGGAAGGGGCGAGCGGTACTTC. Its protein is CASSPHLTGGRGERYF.

This clonotype was counted many times. The genes are TRBV28 and TRBJ2-7, with D uncertain. The V end was cut by 4 bases, the J end by 4 bases, with 17 bases between. The germline gives CDR1 MDHEN, CDR2 SYDVKM. This CDR3 has 15 amino acids. The CDR3 nucleotides are TGTGCCAGCAGTTCTTGGACCCTTCCTGTTTACGAGCAGTACTTC. This gives the protein CASSSWTLPVYEQYF.

V is TRBV20-1 and J is TRBJ2-5, with 13 bases identical to TRBD2. Germline CDR1 reads DFQATT; CDR2 reads SNEGSKA (reference sequence). The ends lost 6 bases at V and 4 bases at J; junction bases unmatched: 8. This CDR3 contains 15 residues. CDR3 coding DNA: TGCAGTGCCCAGACTGGACTAGCGGGAGTAGAGACCCAGTACTTC. Its translation is CSAQTGLAGVETQYF.

The V and J genes are TRBV5-1 and TRBJ1-1; the D is unclear. This CDR3 spans 18 amino acids. Trimming stripped 1 base from V and 11 bases from J, with 30 bases between. The germline V gene has CDR1 SGHRS and CDR2 YFSETQ. The CDR3, as DNA: TGCGCCAGCAGCTTGTCGGTACGTGATCCTACCGGGCCCCTGATTGCTTTCTTT. Encoded protein: CASSLSVRDPTGPLIAFF.

This clonotype was seen more than once but under ten times. The chain links TRBV28 to TRBJ2-6; possibly TRBD2 for D (5 bases). The CDR3 length is 16 residues. CDR1 is MDHEN, CDR2 SYDVKM, per germline. V lost 6 bases to trimming and J lost 3 bases, with 15 bases between them. The CDR3 loop is CASRDFLKGGANVLTF. CDR3 sequence (DNA): TGTGCCAGCAGGGACTTCTTAAAGGGTGGGGCCAACGTCCTGACTTTC.

This clonotype has more than one count but fewer than ten. This chain links TRBV6-1 with TRBJ1-6; no reliable D call. V shed 4 bases and J shed 10 bases, with 14 bases lying between them. CDR3 length equals 14 residues. CDR1 and CDR2 (germline): MNHNS, SASEGT. CDR3 DNA: TGTGCCAGCAGTGGAGGCAGCCTCGGGTCACCCCTCCACTTT. Amino acid sequence: CASSGGSLGSPLHF.

The CDR3 protein is CASSPSLNTEAFF. The DNA for the CDR3 is TGTGCCAGCTCACCTTCCCTGAACACTGAAGCTTTCTTT. The rearrangement links TRBV18 to TRBJ1-1; D unclear. Trimming shortened V by 3 bases and J by 0 bases, and 5 bases separated the two germline ends. Germline loops: CDR1 KGHSH, CDR2 LQKENI. This CDR3 region has 13 residues.

This clonotype was recorded a few times. The V gene is TRBV27, the J gene TRBJ1-2; D possibly corresponds to TRBD1 (5 bases). This CDR3 region has 13 residues. V lost 0 bases and J 4 bases, leaving 6 bases between the germline ends. Germline V gene sequence: CDR1 MNHEY, CDR2 SMNVEV (reference sequence). CDR3 DNA sequence: TGTGCCAGCAGTTTATCGGGGACCTATGGCTACACCTTC. As protein: CASSLSGTYGYTF.

This clonotype showed up many times. V is TRBV7-2 and J is TRBJ2-7; the match to TRBD1 covers 7 bases. This CDR3 contains 15 residues. CDR1 SGHTA and CDR2 FQGNSA come from the germline V gene. The V and J ends lost 0 bases and 2 bases, in that order; junction bases with no gene match: 4. The CDR3 spells CASSLAGTEPYEQYF. The CDR3 DNA reads as TGTGCCAGCAGCTTAGCCGGGACAGAGCCCTACGAGCAGTACTTC.

In its sample, this clonotype was seen a few times. V gene TRBV20-1 combines with J gene TRBJ2-1, with 13 bases that match TRBD2. The CDR3 runs to 15 residues. V trimming: 5 bases; J trimming: 4 bases; junction bases outside the gene matches: 5. In germline, CDR1 is DFQATT, CDR2 SNEGSKA (reference sequence). CDR3 sequence: CSAGGTSGVYNEQFF. The CDR3 DNA reads TGCAGTGCTGGCGGGACTAGCGGGGTATACAATGAGCAGTTCTTC.

V is TRBV7-2 and J is TRBJ2-4, with a possible D match to TRBD2 (5 bases). The CDR3 sequence is 15 residues long. Germline loops: CDR1 SGHTA, CDR2 FQGNSA. V lost 1 base and J 0 bases, leaving 7 bases between the germline ends. The CDR3 sequence is CASSLGTLAKNIQYF. The CDR3 DNA sequence: TGTGCCAGCAGCTTAGGGACTTTAGCCAAAAACATTCAGTACTTC.

The chain has TRBV7-2 and TRBJ1-2; unclear D gene. The CDR3 has 12 amino acids. Per germline, CDR1 SGHTA and CDR2 FQGNSA. V was trimmed by 2 bases and J by 4 bases, leaving 5 bases between them. The CDR3 region has the DNA TGTGCCAGCAGCTTAATCGGCTATGGCTACACCTTC. Translation gives CASSLIGYGYTF.

This chain uses TRBV5-1 with TRBJ2-7, with 10 bases identical to TRBD1. In germline, CDR1 is SGHRS, CDR2 YFSETQ. This CDR3 is 16 amino acids long. J was trimmed by 6 bases and V by 3 bases; bases with no gene match: 12. CDR3 sequence: CASSSSGTGDSVEQYF. The CDR3 coding sequence is TGCGCCAGCAGCTCTTCCGGGACAGGGGACTCCGTCGAGCAGTACTTC.

This chain links TRBV20-1 with TRBJ2-3, with 12 bases lining up with TRBD2. Trimming took 6 bases from V and 5 from J; bases not matched to a gene: 6. The germline CDR1 and CDR2 sequences are DFQATT and SNEGSKA (reference sequence). This CDR3 contains 14 residues. The CDR3 sequence: CSAPSGGALDTQYF. CDR3 nucleotide sequence: TGCAGTGCCCCTAGCGGGGGGGCCCTAGATACGCAGTATTTT.

This clonotype was seen many times. The chain links TRBV15 to TRBJ2-5, with 10 bases identical to TRBD1. The junction had 6 bases not matched to a gene; V was cut back by 0 bases and J by 5 bases. The CDR3 sequence is 16 residues long. The germline gives CDR1 LNHNV, CDR2 YYDKDF (reference sequence). Here the CDR3 DNA reads TGTGCCACCAGCAGAGATCCGGGACAGGGGAGGGAGACCCAGTACTTC. This translates into CATSRDPGQGRETQYF. Full variable domain (rest looked up from reference TRBV15 and TRBJ2-5): DAMVIQNPRYQVTQFGKPVTLSCSQTLNHNVMYWYQQKSSQAPKLLFHYYDKDFNNEADTPDNFQSRRPNTSFCFLDIRSPGLGDTAMYLCATSRDPGQGRETQYFGPGTRLLVL.

This clonotype was picked up a small number of times. The rearrangement joins TRBV7-2 to TRBJ2-2; 9 bases match TRBD2. Germline CDR1 SGHTA, CDR2 FQGNSA. CDR3 size: 16 residues. Losses at the gene ends were 6 bases for V and 6 bases for J; bases not matched to a gene: 11. The CDR3, as DNA: TGTGCCAGCAGGAGAGCTAGCGGGGAAGTCGCCGGGGAGCTGTTTTTT. Translation: CASRRASGEVAGELFF.

The sample holds a few counts of this clonotype. The CDR3 here is CASSETWQGASQPQHF. As DNA, the CDR3 is TGTGCCAGCAGTGAAACGTGGCAGGGGGCCAGTCAGCCCCAGCATTTT. The chain links TRBV6-1 to TRBJ1-5; 8 nucleotides match TRBD1. The germline CDR1 and CDR2 sequences are MNHNS and SASEGT. The CDR3 extends over 16 amino acids. Trimming cost V 2 bases and J 6 bases; bases outside gene matches: 9.

This clonotype was found a few times. The chain is built from TRBV6-2 or TRBV6-3 and TRBJ1-2; 8 bases match TRBD1. V dropped 0 bases and J dropped 4; count of bases not matched to a gene: 7. The CDR3 is made up of 16 amino acids. CDR1 MNHEY and CDR2 SVGEGT come from the germline V gene. The CDR3 region is CASSYSTRGRVYGYTF. Written as DNA, the CDR3 is TGTGCCAGCAGTTACTCGACCAGGGGGCGCGTCTATGGCTACACCTTC.

This clonotype was recorded a few times. V gene TRBV9 combines with J gene TRBJ2-7; no clear D gene. This CDR3 has 13 amino acids. Germline V CDR1 and CDR2: SGDLS, YYNGEE. Trimming shortened V by 0 bases and J by 6 bases, and 10 bases separated the two germline ends. The CDR3 region is CASSVEVTGEQYF. The DNA for the CDR3 is TGTGCCAGCAGCGTAGAGGTCACGGGCGAGCAGTACTTC.

This clonotype was observed a handful of times. The chain employs TRBV14 and TRBJ2-1; 9 positions agree with TRBD2. Germline V lookup: CDR1 SGHDN, CDR2 FVKESK. After removal of 3 bases from V and 8 bases from J, the junction contained 5 bases not matched to a gene. The CDR3 sequence is 14 residues long. The chain's CDR3 is CASSQLAGTDEQFF. CDR3 sequence (DNA): TGTGCCAGCAGCCAGCTAGCGGGAACCGATGAGCAGTTCTTC. The full variable domain, its missing parts supplied by reference TRBV14 and TRBJ2-1, is EAGVTQFPSHSVIEKGQTVTLRCDPISGHDNLYWYRRVMGKEIKFLLHFVKESKQDESGMPNNRFLAERTGGTYSTLKVQPAELEDSGVYFCASSQLAGTDEQFFGPGTRLTVL.

This clonotype was detected many times. V and J are TRBV20-1 and TRBJ2-7; 8 bases agree with TRBD2. The CDR3 sequence is 15 residues long. Losses at the gene ends were 2 bases for V and 3 bases for J; bases not matched to a gene: 9. The germline V gene has CDR1 DFQATT and CDR2 SNEGSKA (reference sequence). The CDR3 coding sequence is TGCAGTGCTAGACTAGCGGGTTCCAAAAACTACGAGCAGTACTTC. The encoded protein is CSARLAGSKNYEQYF.

J is TRBJ2-3 and V is TRBV10-3; 8 nucleotides match TRBD2. This CDR3 spans 15 amino acids. Per the germline V gene, CDR1 is ENHRY and CDR2 is SYGVKD. The ends lost 8 bases at V and 5 bases at J; junction bases unmatched: 12. The CDR3 loop is CAIEESGSDIDTQYF. CDR3 DNA: TGTGCCATCGAGGAGAGCGGGAGTGACATAGATACGCAGTATTTT.

In its sample, this clonotype was seen a few times. The chain links TRBV7-8 to TRBJ1-6; TRBD1 matches 7 bases. Germline-derived CDR1 and CDR2 are SGHVS and FQNEAQ. This CDR3 spans 15 amino acids. V shed 5 bases, J shed 6 bases, and the junction held 7 bases outside the gene matches. The CDR3 nucleotides are TGTGCCAGCAGCACAGAGACAGGGCTTAATTCACCCCTCCACTTT. This codes for CASSTETGLNSPLHF.

This clonotype occurred a few times. The V and J genes are TRBV3-1 and TRBJ2-3; D is perhaps TRBD1 or TRBD2 (5 bases each). There are 14 residues in the CDR3. Trimming cost V 4 bases and J 2 bases, with 10 bases left between them. Germline loops: CDR1 LGHDT, CDR2 YNNKEL (reference sequence). The CDR3 spells CASSPGRLTDTQYF. The CDR3 DNA is TGTGCCAGCAGCCCGGGGCGGCTCACAGATACGCAGTATTTT.

This clonotype turned up a few times. The chain is built from TRBV27 and TRBJ2-1; 10 bases map to TRBD2. Per germline, CDR1 MNHEY and CDR2 SMNVEV (reference sequence). The CDR3 loop spans 15 amino acids. Trimming removed 2 bases from V and 4 bases from J; junction bases left unmatched: 2. The chain's CDR3 is CASSLRTSGYNEQFF. CDR3 nucleotides: TGTGCCAGCAGTTTAAGGACTAGCGGATACAATGAGCAGTTCTTC.

This clonotype has only a few counts. The CDR3 nucleotides read TGTGCCAGCAGCTTAGCGGCGGACTCCTACGAGCAGTACTTC. Translation: CASSLAADSYEQYF. The genes are TRBV7-2 and TRBJ2-7; no reliable D call. The ends were cut back, 0 bases at V and 0 bases at J, with 6 bases in the middle. Germline-derived CDR1 and CDR2 are SGHTA and FQGNSA. The CDR3 length is 14 residues.